These 31 T cell receptor beta chains originate from one sample sequenced in a study of blood T cell repertoires in COVID-19. Libraries were prepared by immunoSEQ multiplex PCR; TCRdb keeps only in-frame clonotypes and omits some of them. The top ten clones hold 4% to 5.5% of a sample with some 190,000 clones, 70% to 90% of them seen once. The source material was peripheral blood. The receptors come from a human donor in a cohort sampled during active COVID-19.

The chain uses TRBV6-2 or TRBV6-3 and TRBJ2-3, with D hard to call. The germline V gene encodes CDR1 MNHEY and CDR2 SVGEGT. V shed 4 bases and J shed 6 bases, with 8 bases lying between them. The CDR3 is made up of 12 amino acids. This CDR3 reads CASSSLDDTQYF. Written as DNA, the CDR3 is TGTGCCAGCAGTTCCCTAGACGATACGCAGTATTTT.

This clone was picked up a small number of times. This sequence joins TRBV19 and TRBJ2-7; 8 bases agree with TRBD1. After removal of 5 bases from V and 2 bases from J, the junction contained 5 bases not matched to a gene. Germline V gene lookup returns CDR1 LNHDA and CDR2 SQIVND (reference sequence). The CDR3 sequence is 14 residues long. CDR3 protein: CASSLGQETYEQYF. CDR3 DNA sequence: TGTGCCAGTAGTCTGGGACAGGAAACCTACGAGCAGTACTTC.

This chain links TRBV6-6 with TRBJ2-2; D call uncertain. In germline, CDR1 is MNHNY, CDR2 SVGAGI (reference sequence). The CDR3 has 11 amino acids. V was clipped by 7 bases and J by 5 bases, with 5 bases between them. The CDR3 coding sequence is TGTGCCAGCACGAGAACCGGGGAGCTGTTTTTT. Amino acid sequence: CASTRTGELFF.

The chain links TRBV7-2 to TRBJ2-1, with no clear D. Trimming shortened V by 2 bases and J by 0 bases, and 8 bases separated the two germline ends. The CDR3 has 15 residues. Germline V CDR1 and CDR2: SGHTA, FQGNSA. CDR3 in DNA: TGTGCCAGCAGCTTAACGGTAAGCTCCTACAATGAGCAGTTCTTC. The encoded protein is CASSLTVSSYNEQFF.

V usage is TRBV12-5 and J usage is TRBJ2-1, with TRBD2 identical over 10 bases. From germline, CDR1 is LGHNT and CDR2 FRNRAP. The CDR3 extends over 15 amino acids. V trimming: 6 bases; J trimming: 5 bases; junction bases outside the gene matches: 7. CDR3 region: CASGPGLARNNEQFF. In nucleotides, the CDR3 is TGTGCTAGTGGCCCGGGACTAGCGAGAAACAATGAGCAGTTCTTC.

The gene calls are TRBV14 and TRBJ2-4; perhaps TRBD1 as D (6 bases). The V gene's germline CDR1 is SGHDN and CDR2 FVKESK. The V end lost 1 base, the J end lost 8 bases, and 18 bases lay between the germline ends. The CDR3 is made up of 16 amino acids. The chain's CDR3 is CASSQGSWGPLDIQYF. CDR3 DNA sequence: TGTGCCAGCAGCCAAGGTTCGTGGGGGCCTTTGGACATTCAGTACTTC.

CDR3 DNA sequence: TGTGCCAGTAGGAGGACAGGGGAGCCCTACGAGCAGTACTTC. It codes for CASRRTGEPYEQYF. V usage is TRBV19 and J usage is TRBJ2-7, with 9 positions matching TRBD1. The CDR3 runs 14 residues. The germline V gene encodes CDR1 LNHDA and CDR2 SQIVND (reference sequence). J lost 2 bases, V lost 6 bases, and 5 bases had no gene match.

The chain uses TRBV28 and TRBJ2-7; D is possibly TRBD1 (7 bases). CDR3 size: 13 residues. The V end was cut by 9 bases, the J end by 1 base, with 13 bases between. Germline-derived CDR1 and CDR2 are MDHEN and SYDVKM. The CDR3 bases are TGTGCCAGTCGCTCAGGGGGGTCCTACGAGCAGTACTTC. Translation gives CASRSGGSYEQYF.

V usage is TRBV29-1 and J usage is TRBJ2-7, with 7 nucleotides matching TRBD2. Germline V lookup: CDR1 SQVTM, CDR2 ANQGSEA. The CDR3 runs to 13 residues. The V gene end was trimmed by 7 bases and the J gene end by 4 bases; junction bases not matched to a gene: 10. The CDR3: CSAMGGTYYEQYF. In DNA, the CDR3 is TGCAGCGCCATGGGGGGGACTTATTACGAGCAGTACTTC.

The sample holds a few counts of this clone. The chain couples TRBV10-2 to TRBJ2-3, with 9 positions matching TRBD2. The V gene end was trimmed by 1 base and the J gene end by 4 bases; junction bases not matched to a gene: 6. Germline CDR1 WSHSY, CDR2 SAAADI. The CDR3 extends over 16 amino acids. DNA for the CDR3: TGCGCCAGCAGTGAGTTTCTAGCGGGATTTGCAGATACGCAGTATTTT. Translation gives CASSEFLAGFADTQYF.

The CDR3 here is CASTRGGATNEKLFF. Here the CDR3 DNA reads TGTGCCAGCACAAGGGGGGGGGCCACTAATGAAAAACTGTTTTTT. The gene calls are TRBV28 and TRBJ1-4; perhaps TRBD1 as D (6 bases). The germline V and J ends were trimmed by 7 bases and 2 bases, with 14 bases remaining between them. The CDR3 consists of 15 residues. CDR1 is MDHEN, CDR2 SYDVKM, per germline.

The gene calls are TRBV5-1 and TRBJ2-3; the D gene is possibly TRBD2 (5 bases). The CDR3 sequence is 14 residues long. From germline, CDR1 is SGHRS and CDR2 YFSETQ. V was shortened by 4 bases and J by 1 base, with 10 bases between the two germline ends. The DNA of the CDR3 is TGCGCCAGCAGCGCGGAGAGGGGCACAGATACGCAGTATTTT. As protein: CASSAERGTDTQYF.

The V and J genes are TRBV5-1 and TRBJ2-7; D is unclear. The CDR3 has 17 amino acids. Germline V CDR1 and CDR2: SGHRS, YFSETQ. Between the trimmed V and J ends, which lost 4 bases and 0 bases, there was a span of 20 bases. CDR3: CASSKNPSAVGSYEQYF. The CDR3 region has the DNA TGCGCCAGCAGCAAAAACCCATCTGCGGTAGGCTCCTACGAGCAGTACTTC.

V is TRBV7-2 and J is TRBJ2-1; TRBD1 matches 9 bases. The CDR3 contains 15 residues. J was trimmed by 4 bases and V by 5 bases; bases with no gene match: 6. Germline lookup yields CDR1 SGHTA and CDR2 FQGNSA. CDR3 sequence: CASSPTGGRYNEQFF. Here the CDR3 DNA reads TGTGCCAGCAGCCCAACAGGGGGCCGGTACAATGAGCAGTTCTTC.

As to this clone: Different DNA sequences within this sample yield the same CDR3. The chain links TRBV20-1 to TRBJ2-7; 10 nucleotides line up with TRBD2. The germline gives CDR1 DFQATT, CDR2 SNEGSKA (reference sequence). The length of the CDR3 is 11 residues. V lost 5 bases and J lost 7; bases outside the gene matches: 2. CDR3 residues: CSARLAGEQYF. CDR3 in DNA: TGCAGTGCTCGACTAGCGGGTGAGCAGTACTTC.

The V call is TRBV28, the J call TRBJ1-1; D remains unclear. CDR3 length: 16 amino acids. V lost 4 bases and J 5 bases, leaving 20 bases between the germline ends. CDR1 and CDR2 (germline): MDHEN, SYDVKM. CDR3 coding DNA: TGTGCCAGCAGTTCGAAAGTACAAGGCCGGCGGACTGAAGCTTTCTTT. Amino acid sequence: CASSSKVQGRRTEAFF.

This clone was recorded a few times. V and J are TRBV30 and TRBJ1-2; TRBD1 might be the D (6 bases). The CDR3 has 13 amino acids. Germline CDR1 is GTSNPN and CDR2 is SVGIG (reference sequence). V lost 4 bases to trimming and J lost 4 bases, with 13 bases between them. DNA for the CDR3: TGTGCCTGGAAAGGAGGCAGGGGCTATGGCTACACCTTC. Its translation is CAWKGGRGYGYTF.

V usage is TRBV3-1 (or the pseudogene TRBV3-2) and J usage is TRBJ2-1; 14 bases agree with TRBD2. CDR1 LGHDT and CDR2 YNNKEL come from the germline V gene (reference sequence). This CDR3 contains 15 residues. With V trimmed by 5 bases and J by 12 bases, 9 bases remained unmatched. The DNA for the CDR3 is TGTGCCAGCAGCTCTCACGGGACTAGCGGGGGCAGGCAGTTCTTC. It yields the protein CASSSHGTSGGRQFF.

The chain is built from TRBV5-4 and TRBJ2-2; TRBD2 aligns across 8 bases. The CDR3 extends over 18 amino acids. The germline V gene has CDR1 SGHNT and CDR2 YYREEE (reference sequence). Trimming removed 3 bases from V and 5 bases from J; junction bases left unmatched: 15. CDR3 in amino acids: CASSSSGTRTRGTGELFF. The CDR3 bases are TGTGCCAGCAGCTCATCCGGGACTAGGACAAGAGGGACCGGGGAGCTGTTTTTT. The full variable domain, its missing parts supplied by reference TRBV5-4 and TRBJ2-2, is ETGVTQSPTHLIKTRGQQVTLRCSSQSGHNTVSWYQQALGQGPQFIFQYYREEENGRGNFPPRFSGLQFPNYSSELNVNALELDDSALYLCASSSSGTRTRGTGELFFGEGSRLTVL.

The V call is TRBV7-2, the J call TRBJ2-7; 10 bases fit TRBD2. The germline CDR1 and CDR2 sequences are SGHTA and FQGNSA. The CDR3 totals 14 residues. V shed 5 bases and J 4 bases; nucleotides not matched to a gene: 5. CDR3 in amino acids: CASSMGLASYEQYF. The CDR3 nucleotides read TGTGCCAGCAGCATGGGACTAGCGAGTTACGAGCAGTACTTC.

The V gene is TRBV4-3, the J gene TRBJ2-2, with 8 bases that match TRBD2. CDR1 and CDR2 (germline): LGHNA, YSLEER. The CDR3 extends over 15 amino acids. J gave up 4 bases and V 1 base, and 2 bases lay outside the gene matches. CDR3 nucleotide sequence: TGCGCCAGCAGCCAAGCCCGGGGGGGCACCGGGGAGCTGTTTTTT. It encodes CASSQARGGTGELFF.

This chain's CDR3 is CSARVGLAGGLLSSYEQYF. For the CDR3, the DNA is TGCAGCGCCCGGGTAGGACTAGCGGGAGGCCTCCTTAGCTCCTACGAGCAGTACTTC. V is TRBV29-1 and J is TRBJ2-7; 14 nucleotides match TRBD2. The CDR3 contains 19 residues. Germline-derived CDR1 and CDR2 are SQVTM and ANQGSEA. V lost 7 bases to trimming and J lost 0 bases; unmatched junction nucleotides: 17.

In this sample, this clone turned up once. The V gene is TRBV5-4, the J gene TRBJ2-2, with 10 positions matching TRBD2. This CDR3 is built from 14 residues. In germline, CDR1 is SGHNT, CDR2 YYREEE (reference sequence). The J segment lost 7 bases and the V segment lost 2 bases, leaving 2 bases of the junction unmatched. The CDR3, as DNA: TGTGCCAGCAGCTTAGGACTAGCGGTCGGGGAGCTGTTTTTT. Translation: CASSLGLAVGELFF. Filled out from reference TRBV5-4 and TRBJ2-2, the complete variable domain reads ETGVTQSPTHLIKTRGQQVTLRCSSQSGHNTVSWYQQALGQGPQFIFQYYREEENGRGNFPPRFSGLQFPNYSSELNVNALELDDSALYLCASSLGLAVGELFFGEGSRLTVL.

The CDR3, as DNA: TGTGCCAGCAGTTACTTTCCCCTTAGCGTCTACAATGAGCAGTTCTTC. It yields the protein CASSYFPLSVYNEQFF. J is TRBJ2-1 and V is TRBV6-6; D may be TRBD2 (5 bases). V lost 1 base, J lost 3 bases, and 13 bases lay in between. The CDR3 spans 16 residues. The germline gives CDR1 MNHNY, CDR2 SVGAGI (reference sequence).

The chain links TRBV4-3 to TRBJ1-4; D gene uncertain. Germline V gene sequence: CDR1 LGHNA, CDR2 YSLEER. V gave up 6 bases and J gave up 11 bases, with 19 bases separating them. The CDR3 runs to 14 residues. The CDR3 DNA sequence: TGCGCCAGCAGGGAGGGTTCCCAATTTGGTAAACTGTTTTTT. Encoded protein: CASREGSQFGKLFF.

The chain couples TRBV19 to TRBJ2-7, with 11 bases identical to TRBD2. Looked up from germline, CDR1 is LNHDA and CDR2 is SQIVND (reference sequence). The J segment lost 2 bases and the V segment lost 7 bases, leaving 1 base of the junction unmatched. The CDR3 has 13 residues. The CDR3 region has the DNA TGTGCCAGTACTAGCGGGGGGACCTACGAGCAGTACTTC. It codes for CASTSGGTYEQYF.

The chain links TRBV19 to TRBJ2-2; 8 positions match TRBD1. Trimming took 1 base from V and 5 from J; bases not matched to a gene: 3. The CDR3 is 15 amino acids. Germline V gene data show CDR1 as LNHDA and CDR2 as SQIVND (reference sequence). CDR3 nucleotide sequence: TGTGCCAGTAGTATAGGACAGGGGAGAACCGGGGAGCTGTTTTTT. The encoded protein is CASSIGQGRTGELFF.

The rearrangement links TRBV6-4 to TRBJ2-1, with 14 bases matching TRBD2. Per germline, CDR1 MRHNA and CDR2 SNTAGT. The CDR3 runs 15 residues. V dropped 0 bases and J dropped 8; count of bases not matched to a gene: 0. The CDR3 protein is CASSDSTSGRDEQFF. The CDR3 DNA follows: TGTGCCAGCAGTGACTCGACTAGCGGGAGGGATGAGCAGTTCTTC.

The rearrangement links TRBV27 to TRBJ2-7, with 8 bases fitting TRBD2. This CDR3 is built from 13 residues. Germline V gene sequence: CDR1 MNHEY, CDR2 SMNVEV (reference sequence). V lost 5 bases to trimming and J lost 2 bases; unmatched junction nucleotides: 2. The CDR3 DNA sequence: TGTGCCAGCAGTCGGGGGGGGCCCTACGAGCAGTACTTC. Its protein product is CASSRGGPYEQYF.

The chain combines TRBV29-1 with TRBJ2-5, with D perhaps matching TRBD1 (5 bases). Germline CDR1 SQVTM, CDR2 ANQGSEA. This CDR3 has 11 amino acids. Trimming removed 4 bases at V and 4 bases at J, with 7 bases between. CDR3 in amino acids: CSVGQGETQYF. For the CDR3, the DNA is TGCAGCGTTGGGCAGGGAGAGACCCAGTACTTC. Full variable domain (remainder filled in from reference TRBV29-1 and TRBJ2-5): SAVISQKPSRDICQRGTSLTIQCQVDSQVTMMFWYRQQPGQSLTLIATANQGSEATYESGFVIDKFPISRPNLTFSTLTVSNMSPEDSSIYLCSVGQGETQYFGPGTRLLVL.

The V call is TRBV5-4, the J call TRBJ2-3; D remains unclear. CDR1 and CDR2 from the germline V gene are SGHNT and YYREEE (reference sequence). Trimming stripped 4 bases from V and 0 bases from J, with 9 bases between. This CDR3 region has 14 residues. The CDR3, as DNA: TGTGCCAGCAGCCTTCCAACTAGCACAGATACGCAGTATTTT. It yields the protein CASSLPTSTDTQYF.